Listed here are 10 T cell receptor beta chains from one sample, sequenced in a study of control samples from healthy donors and cancer patients. Sequenced by immunoSEQ multiplex PCR; TCRdb stores in-frame clones only, minus some. Among 160,000 or so clones listed, roughly 95% were seen once. The specimen was blood. These receptors were taken from a woman under 40 in good health.

This sequence joins TRBV18 and TRBJ1-6; 7 bases match TRBD1. After removal of 3 bases from V and 8 bases from J, the junction contained 7 bases not matched to a gene. The CDR3 is made up of 15 amino acids. From germline, CDR1 is KGHSH and CDR2 LQKENI. The CDR3 DNA follows: TGTGCCAGCTCACCCAAGACAGGGCACGATTCACCCCTCCACTTT. This codes for CASSPKTGHDSPLHF. Full variable domain (missing parts from reference TRBV18 and TRBJ1-6): NAGVMQNPRHLVRRRGQEARLRCSPMKGHSHVYWYRQLPEEGLKFMVYLQKENIIDESGMPKERFSAEFPKEGPSILRIQQVVRGDSAAYFCASSPKTGHDSPLHFGNGTRLTVT.

The chain is built from TRBV19 and TRBJ2-7; possibly TRBD2 for D (6 bases). Germline V gene data show CDR1 as LNHDA and CDR2 as SQIVND (reference sequence). The CDR3 covers 17 residues. Trimming took off 2 bases at V and 0 bases at J, with 17 bases between the two ends. CDR3 sequence (DNA): TGTGCCAGTAGTATAACATACGGGAGTGGCGACTCCTACGAGCAGTACTTC. This codes for CASSITYGSGDSYEQYF.

The rearrangement links TRBV4-1 to TRBJ2-2; 9 nucleotides match TRBD2. Per germline, CDR1 MGHRA and CDR2 YSYEKL. This CDR3 contains 17 residues. V lost 1 base and J lost 2; bases outside the gene matches: 5. DNA for the CDR3: TGCGCCAGCAGCCAAGTACGACTAGCGGCTAACACCGGGGAGCTGTTTTTT. This gives the protein CASSQVRLAANTGELFF.

The chain uses TRBV5-1 and TRBJ1-1, with 8 bases lining up with TRBD1. In germline, CDR1 is SGHRS, CDR2 YFSETQ. This CDR3 has 16 residues. With V trimmed by 4 bases and J by 1 base, 9 bases remained unmatched. The CDR3 loop reads CASSLGAGGPNTEAFF. The CDR3 DNA reads as TGCGCCAGCAGCCTGGGGGCAGGGGGCCCGAACACTGAAGCTTTCTTT.

The gene calls are TRBV18 and TRBJ2-7; 9 bases line up with TRBD1. Germline values: CDR1 KGHSH, CDR2 LQKENI. J gave up 3 bases and V 4 bases, and 7 bases lay outside the gene matches. The CDR3 extends over 15 amino acids. Here the CDR3 DNA reads TGTGCCAGCTCACTAGCCGGGACAGGGATCTACGAGCAGTACTTC. Translating it yields CASSLAGTGIYEQYF.

The chain uses TRBV24-1 and TRBJ2-1, with TRBD1 matching over 8 bases. The CDR3 is made up of 15 amino acids. Germline V lookup: CDR1 KGHDR, CDR2 SFDVKD. Trimming took 3 bases from V and 8 from J; bases not matched to a gene: 8. The CDR3, as DNA: TGTGCCACCAGTGATACCAGGGGGCGAGGGGATGAGCAGTTCTTC. Its translation is CATSDTRGRGDEQFF.

In nucleotides, the CDR3 is TGCGCCAGCAGCCAAGAGGGCGGGGGGTCTAAGCAGTACTTC. It yields the protein CASSQEGGGSKQYF. The chain has TRBV4-1 and TRBJ2-7; 8 bases are a match to TRBD2. Germline CDR1 is MGHRA and CDR2 is YSYEKL. The V segment lost 0 bases and the J segment 8 bases; nucleotides outside the gene matches: 6. CDR3 length: 14 amino acids.

A remark on this clone: One junction end disagrees with the germline gene, perhaps due to a read error. The V gene is TRBV7-7, the J gene TRBJ2-3, with D perhaps matching TRBD2 (6 bases). CDR1 SSHAT and CDR2 FNYEAQ come from the germline V gene (reference sequence). CDR3 size: 14 residues. The CDR3 bases are TGTGCTAGCAGCTTAGATGGAGGGACAGATACGCAGTATTTT. Translation gives CASSLDGGTDTQYF.

The gene calls are TRBV2 and TRBJ2-2; D unclear. Trimming stripped 5 bases from V and 0 bases from J, with 10 bases between. This CDR3 comprises 15 residues. Germline CDR1 is SNHLY and CDR2 is FYNNEI. The CDR3 DNA reads TGTGCCAGCAGTTTCGGAGCCACGAACACCGGGGAGCTGTTTTTT. This gives the protein CASSFGATNTGELFF.

This clone was seen only once. The chain is built from TRBV30 and TRBJ1-1; perhaps TRBD1 as D (6 bases). Germline values: CDR1 GTSNPN, CDR2 SVGIG (reference sequence). V was clipped by 2 bases and J by 5 bases, with 21 bases between them. The CDR3 is made up of 16 amino acids. The CDR3 sequence is CAWSIPPRGLRTEAFF. The CDR3 DNA sequence: TGTGCCTGGAGTATCCCGCCGAGGGGGTTGAGAACTGAAGCTTTCTTT.